These 31 T cell receptor beta chains share one sample of origin, sequenced in a study of blood T cell repertoires in COVID-19. Some clones are missing from TCRdb's copy, which holds only in-frame ones; the method was immunoSEQ multiplex PCR. The sample carries 300,000 to 350,000 clones, 75% to 95% recorded once. Sequenced material: peripheral blood. The receptors were sampled from a woman aged 25-40 years with COVID-19, enrolled during active disease.

The chain links TRBV2 to TRBJ1-5, with 7 bases fitting TRBD1. Germline-derived CDR1 and CDR2 are SNHLY and FYNNEI. This CDR3 spans 14 amino acids. V was pared by 5 bases and J by 5 bases, with 6 bases of the junction left unmatched. The CDR3 loop is CASSRQGEDQPQHF. In nucleotides, the CDR3 is TGTGCCAGCAGTCGACAGGGTGAGGATCAGCCCCAGCATTTT.

The gene calls are TRBV2 and TRBJ2-3, with 9 bases aligning to TRBD2. This CDR3 comprises 17 residues. The ends lost 7 bases at V and 0 bases at J; junction bases unmatched: 11. Germline-derived CDR1 and CDR2 are SNHLY and FYNNEI. The DNA for the CDR3 is TGTGCCAGCATCACTAGGACTAGCGAGACCAGCACAGATACGCAGTATTTT. Translation: CASITRTSETSTDTQYF. The full variable domain, its missing parts supplied by reference TRBV2 and TRBJ2-3, is EPEVTQTPSHQVTQMGQEVILRCVPISNHLYFYWYRQILGQKVEFLVSFYNNEISEKSEIFDDQFSVERPDGSNFTLKIRSTKLEDSAMYFCASITRTSETSTDTQYFGPGTRLTVL.

The V and J genes are TRBV11-1 and TRBJ2-2, with TRBD1 as a possible D gene (5 bases). CDR1 and CDR2 from the germline V gene are SGHAT and FQDESV (reference sequence). Between the trimmed V and J ends, which lost 1 base and 3 bases, there was a span of 12 bases. The CDR3 consists of 16 residues. This CDR3 reads CASSLDGAGDTGELFF. CDR3 DNA: TGTGCCAGCAGCTTAGATGGGGCTGGGGACACCGGGGAGCTGTTTTTT.

The count of this clone is one. Other DNA sequences in this specimen translate into the identical CDR3. V and J are TRBV12-3 or TRBV12-4 and TRBJ1-2; TRBD1 aligns across 9 bases. V shed 4 bases and J 4 bases; nucleotides not matched to a gene: 1. The CDR3 is 13 residues long. The CDR3 region is CASSSTGGYGYTF. CDR3 coding DNA: TGTGCCAGCAGTTCGACAGGGGGCTATGGCTACACCTTC.

The V and J genes are TRBV5-1 and TRBJ2-7; TRBD1 agrees at 8 bases. This CDR3 contains 14 residues. CDR1 is SGHRS and CDR2 is YFSETQ in the germline V gene. J lost 3 bases, V lost 3 bases, and 5 bases had no gene match. Here the CDR3 reads CASSSVTGDYEQYF. DNA for the CDR3: TGCGCCAGCAGCTCAGTGACAGGGGACTACGAGCAGTACTTC.

This chain links TRBV9 with TRBJ2-7; 7 positions agree with TRBD2. The V segment lost 0 bases and the J segment 4 bases; nucleotides outside the gene matches: 7. The CDR3 consists of 15 residues. Germline lookup yields CDR1 SGDLS and CDR2 YYNGEE. DNA of the CDR3: TGTGCCAGCAGCGTAGAGGGAGCGGGAAGGTACGAGCAGTACTTC. As protein: CASSVEGAGRYEQYF.

The J gene is TRBJ1-4, the V gene TRBV24-1, with 7 bases fitting TRBD1. V lost 5 bases to trimming and J lost 5 bases; unmatched junction nucleotides: 4. The CDR3 has 14 residues. CDR1 is KGHDR, CDR2 SFDVKD, per germline. This CDR3 is CATSGGTENEKLFF. CDR3 DNA: TGTGCCACCAGTGGCGGGACAGAAAATGAAAAACTGTTTTTT.

This clone occurred once. The chain has TRBV18 and TRBJ1-5; 7 nucleotides match TRBD1. J gave up 5 bases and V 4 bases, and 2 bases lay outside the gene matches. The CDR3 is made up of 13 amino acids. CDR1 KGHSH and CDR2 LQKENI come from the germline V gene. This CDR3 is CASSLTGDQPQHF. Here the CDR3 DNA reads TGTGCCAGCTCACTAACAGGGGATCAGCCCCAGCATTTT.

The V and J genes are TRBV2 and TRBJ1-4; D not resolved. Germline CDR1 and CDR2: SNHLY and FYNNEI. V gave up 2 bases and J gave up 5 bases, with 12 bases separating them. The CDR3 spans 15 residues. CDR3 amino acids: CASSERYSTNEKLFF. CDR3 nucleotides: TGTGCCAGCAGTGAACGTTACAGCACGAATGAAAAACTGTTTTTT.

This clone was seen a single time. The chain combines TRBV5-5 with TRBJ1-1; tentatively, D is TRBD1 (6 bases). Deletions cut 4 bases from V and 1 base from J, with 14 bases between. Germline V gene sequence: CDR1 SGHKS, CDR2 YYEKEE (reference sequence). This CDR3 spans 15 amino acids. The DNA for the CDR3 is TGTGCCAGCAGCCGGACCACAGGGAGGAACACTGAAGCTTTCTTT. Protein sequence: CASSRTTGRNTEAFF.

This clone was detected only once. The chain joins TRBV29-1 to TRBJ2-7, with D maybe TRBD2 (5 bases). V was clipped by 7 bases and J by 3 bases, with 13 bases between them. CDR3 size: 12 residues. The V gene's germline CDR1 is SQVTM and CDR2 ANQGSEA. CDR3 DNA sequence: TGCAGCGCCCGCCCCGAGGGCTACGAGCAGTACTTC. Its translation: CSARPEGYEQYF.

The chain recombines TRBV7-2 with TRBJ2-1; no firm D call. Germline loops: CDR1 SGHTA, CDR2 FQGNSA. CDR3 length: 15 amino acids. Trimming removed 2 bases from V and 7 bases from J, with 15 bases in between. CDR3 in amino acids: CASSLSFSLMNEQFF. CDR3 sequence (DNA): TGTGCCAGCAGCTTATCCTTCTCCCTTATGAATGAGCAGTTCTTC.

V gene TRBV10-3 combines with J gene TRBJ2-7; 9 nucleotides agree with TRBD1. Germline assignment: CDR1 ENHRY and CDR2 SYGVKD. V shed 6 bases and J 4 bases; nucleotides not matched to a gene: 7. CDR3 size: 14 residues. The CDR3 spells CAIRGTGKRYEQYF. The CDR3 nucleotides read TGTGCCATCAGGGGGACAGGGAAAAGATACGAGCAGTACTTC.

The rearrangement links TRBV28 to TRBJ2-7; tentative D call: TRBD2 (6 bases). In germline, CDR1 is MDHEN, CDR2 SYDVKM. V was clipped by 2 bases and J by 5 bases, with 13 bases between them. CDR3 length: 14 amino acids. CDR3 coding DNA: TGTGCCAGCAGTTTAGGGACTCAAGTAGACGAGCAGTACTTC. Translating it yields CASSLGTQVDEQYF.

This chain links TRBV20-1 with TRBJ1-5, with D unclear. Germline lookup yields CDR1 DFQATT and CDR2 SNEGSKA (reference sequence). V was shortened by 3 bases and J by 9 bases, with 9 bases between the two germline ends. CDR3 size: 11 residues. The CDR3 spells CSARGRGPQHF. CDR3 nucleotides: TGCAGTGCTAGGGGCCGGGGGCCCCAGCATTTT.

This rearrangement joins TRBV6-5 to TRBJ2-7; a possible D gene is TRBD1 (6 bases). Between the trimmed V and J ends, which lost 5 bases and 2 bases, there was a span of 13 bases. From germline, CDR1 is MNHEY and CDR2 SVGAGI. CDR3 length equals 14 residues. The CDR3 nucleotides are TGTGCCAGCAGTACGTACAGGGTTGCCTACGAGCAGTACTTC. Its protein is CASSTYRVAYEQYF.

The chain links TRBV5-1 to TRBJ2-7; no clear D. The CDR3 is 13 residues long. With 7 bases removed from V and 3 bases from J, the gap between germline ends came to 14 bases. Per germline, CDR1 SGHRS and CDR2 YFSETQ. The chain's CDR3 is CASCRGNLYEQYF. Written as DNA, the CDR3 is TGCGCCAGCTGTCGAGGTAACCTCTACGAGCAGTACTTC.

This chain joins TRBV5-1 and TRBJ2-1, with D maybe TRBD2 (6 bases). The CDR3 length is 15 residues. Per the germline V gene, CDR1 is SGHRS and CDR2 is YFSETQ. Between the trimmed V and J ends, which lost 0 bases and 8 bases, there was a span of 15 bases. CDR3 DNA: TGCGCCAGCAGCTTGGGGCCGGGAGTCGTGTATGAGCAGTTCTTC. Translated, it gives CASSLGPGVVYEQFF.

DNA of the CDR3: TGTGCCAGCAGTGAAGCAGGGGCCCGAACCGGGGAGCTGTTTTTT. Translated, it gives CASSEAGARTGELFF. This chain uses TRBV2 with TRBJ2-2; a weak D match, TRBD1 (5 bases). There are 15 residues in the CDR3. The ends were cut back, 0 bases at V and 5 bases at J, with 10 bases in the middle. CDR1 SNHLY and CDR2 FYNNEI come from the germline V gene.

The chain has TRBV29-1 and TRBJ1-1; tentatively, D is TRBD1 (6 bases). Germline values: CDR1 SQVTM, CDR2 ANQGSEA. The V gene lost 7 bases and the J gene lost 6 bases, with 30 bases spanning the gap. The CDR3 length is 17 residues. CDR3 sequence (DNA): TGCAGCGCTAGGGGAACTCTTGAGGGGAAGGGGGTGGCTGAAGCTTTCTTT. Translation gives CSARGTLEGKGVAEAFF.

The chain combines TRBV28 with TRBJ1-6; 7 bases match TRBD1. Germline CDR1 reads MDHEN; CDR2 reads SYDVKM. CDR3 length: 15 residues. Trimming cost V 5 bases and J 7 bases; bases outside gene matches: 8. The CDR3 DNA follows: TGTGCCAGCAGTCCCCCGACAGGGTGGAATTCACCCCTCCACTTT. This encodes CASSPPTGWNSPLHF.

The V call is TRBV6-1, the J call TRBJ1-4; TRBD1 aligns across 7 bases. This CDR3 region has 18 residues. Germline V gene data show CDR1 as MNHNS and CDR2 as SASEGT. V dropped 2 bases and J dropped 5; count of bases not matched to a gene: 14. The DNA for the CDR3 is TGTGCCAGCAGTGAAATGCTAGCATCACAGGGGAGGAATGAAAAACTGTTTTTT. It codes for CASSEMLASQGRNEKLFF.

This chain uses TRBV6-2 or TRBV6-3 with TRBJ2-1, with 7 nucleotides matching TRBD2. V trimming: 6 bases; J trimming: 1 base; junction bases outside the gene matches: 9. From germline, CDR1 is MNHEY and CDR2 SVGEGT. The length of the CDR3 is 16 residues. The CDR3 DNA reads as TGTGCCAGCAGCCAATTAGGAGCGGGATCCTACAATGAGCAGTTCTTC. The encoded protein is CASSQLGAGSYNEQFF.

This rearrangement joins TRBV3-1 (or the pseudogene TRBV3-2) to TRBJ2-1; no clear D gene. Trimming took 1 base from V and 12 from J, leaving 10 bases between them. Per the germline V gene, CDR1 is LGHDT and CDR2 is YNNKEL (reference sequence). This CDR3 has 12 residues. The CDR3 DNA reads TGTGCCAGCAGCCAAGTTAGCACTCCGCAGTTCTTC. It encodes CASSQVSTPQFF.

Here the CDR3 DNA reads TGTGCCAGCAGCGCCACAGGACCTAATTCACCCCTCCACTTT. Protein product: CASSATGPNSPLHF. The chain carries TRBV9 and TRBJ1-6; D may be TRBD1 (5 bases). Trimming cost V 3 bases and J 6 bases, with 10 bases left between them. This CDR3 is 14 amino acids long. From germline, CDR1 is SGDLS and CDR2 YYNGEE.

The CDR3 loop is CASQAQTGSNEKLFF. The CDR3 DNA reads TGTGCCAGCCAGGCCCAAACAGGCTCTAATGAAAAACTGTTTTTT. This chain joins TRBV2 and TRBJ1-4, with D perhaps TRBD1 (5 bases). The CDR3 has 15 amino acids. Trimming took off 8 bases at V and 3 bases at J, with 16 bases between the two ends. Germline CDR1 SNHLY, CDR2 FYNNEI.

The chain combines TRBV4-2 with TRBJ1-2, with 7 nucleotides matching TRBD1. V lost 4 bases, J lost 3 bases, and 11 bases stayed unmatched. The CDR3 length is 16 residues. Germline loops: CDR1 LGHNA, CDR2 YNFKEQ. CDR3 nucleotide sequence: TGTGCCAGCAGCCGAGGTATAGCAGGACAGGACTATGGCTACACCTTC. Amino acids: CASSRGIAGQDYGYTF.

This chain links TRBV27 with TRBJ2-7, with D tentatively TRBD2 (5 bases). CDR1 is MNHEY, CDR2 SMNVEV, per germline (reference sequence). This CDR3 contains 14 residues. V was clipped by 2 bases and J by 3 bases, with 11 bases between them. The CDR3 nucleotides are TGTGCCAGCAGTTTAACATGGGGAGACTACGAGCAGTACTTC. Translating gives CASSLTWGDYEQYF.

This clone is a singleton in its sample. The chain combines TRBV11-2 with TRBJ1-6; 8 bases match TRBD1. CDR1 and CDR2 from the germline V gene are SGHAT and FQNNGV. The CDR3 loop spans 14 amino acids. The trim removed 3 bases at V and 12 bases at J, leaving 7 bases unmatched. CDR3 region: CASSFGQGSGPLHF. CDR3 sequence (DNA): TGTGCCAGCAGCTTTGGACAGGGAAGCGGACCCCTCCACTTT.

The V call is TRBV9, the J call TRBJ2-1; TRBD2 matches at 8 bases. The CDR3 extends over 16 amino acids. The germline gives CDR1 SGDLS, CDR2 YYNGEE. V shed 3 bases and J 4 bases; nucleotides not matched to a gene: 9. Here the CDR3 reads CASSGLAPRSYNEQFF. The CDR3 nucleotides read TGTGCCAGCAGCGGACTAGCGCCTAGATCTTACAATGAGCAGTTCTTC.

V and J are TRBV28 and TRBJ2-7; 7 bases match TRBD1. The germline gives CDR1 MDHEN, CDR2 SYDVKM. Trimming cost V 3 bases and J 3 bases; bases outside gene matches: 11. CDR3 size: 16 residues. The CDR3 spells CASSFRGRRSFYEQYF. The CDR3 coding sequence is TGTGCCAGCAGTTTTAGGGGGCGGAGAAGCTTCTACGAGCAGTACTTC.